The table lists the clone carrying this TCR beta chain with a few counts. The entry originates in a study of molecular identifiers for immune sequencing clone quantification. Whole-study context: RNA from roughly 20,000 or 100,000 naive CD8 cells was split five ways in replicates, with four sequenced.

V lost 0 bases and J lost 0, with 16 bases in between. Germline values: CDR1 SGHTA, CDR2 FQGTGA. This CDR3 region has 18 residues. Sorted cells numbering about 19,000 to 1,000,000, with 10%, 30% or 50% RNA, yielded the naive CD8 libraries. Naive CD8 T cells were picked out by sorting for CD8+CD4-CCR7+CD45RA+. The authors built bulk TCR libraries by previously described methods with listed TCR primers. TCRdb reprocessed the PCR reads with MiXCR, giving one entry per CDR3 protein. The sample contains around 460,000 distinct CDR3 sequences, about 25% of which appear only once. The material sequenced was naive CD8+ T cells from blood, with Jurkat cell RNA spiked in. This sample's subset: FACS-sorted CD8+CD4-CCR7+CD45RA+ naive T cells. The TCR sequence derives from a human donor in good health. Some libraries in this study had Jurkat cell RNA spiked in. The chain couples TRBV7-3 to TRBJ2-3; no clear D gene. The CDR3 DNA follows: TGTGCCAGCAGCTTAACCCGTTCCCCTTTGGATAGCACAGATACGCAGTATTTT. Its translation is CASSLTRSPLDSTDTQYF.